This TCR beta chain was observed in a study of cytomegalovirus exposure and HLA in healthy donors. General study results and limits: Cytomegalovirus association was listed for around 170 TCR beta chains. Many donors carried some public TCRs, although rarity characterized most TCR sequences.

The method was immunoSEQ multiplex PCR; TCRdb's version includes in-frame clones alone and lacks a portion of them. This sample has roughly 300,000 clones; 87% occur once, and the top ten carry approximately 1.2%. CDR3 length: 13 amino acids. Germline V gene lookup returns CDR1 SQVTM and CDR2 ANQGSEA. The V end was cut by 4 bases, the J end by 12 bases, with 19 bases between. In the case of this clone: Its antigen is not known.

This receptor was obtained from a woman in her 30s in good health and CMV-seropositive. Sample: PBMCs. The chain joins TRBV29-1 to TRBJ1-5, with D tentatively TRBD1 (6 bases). CDR3 DNA sequence: TGCAGCGTTGGGGATACTAGGGGGGAGCGCCAGCATTTT. Translating gives CSVGDTRGERQHF.